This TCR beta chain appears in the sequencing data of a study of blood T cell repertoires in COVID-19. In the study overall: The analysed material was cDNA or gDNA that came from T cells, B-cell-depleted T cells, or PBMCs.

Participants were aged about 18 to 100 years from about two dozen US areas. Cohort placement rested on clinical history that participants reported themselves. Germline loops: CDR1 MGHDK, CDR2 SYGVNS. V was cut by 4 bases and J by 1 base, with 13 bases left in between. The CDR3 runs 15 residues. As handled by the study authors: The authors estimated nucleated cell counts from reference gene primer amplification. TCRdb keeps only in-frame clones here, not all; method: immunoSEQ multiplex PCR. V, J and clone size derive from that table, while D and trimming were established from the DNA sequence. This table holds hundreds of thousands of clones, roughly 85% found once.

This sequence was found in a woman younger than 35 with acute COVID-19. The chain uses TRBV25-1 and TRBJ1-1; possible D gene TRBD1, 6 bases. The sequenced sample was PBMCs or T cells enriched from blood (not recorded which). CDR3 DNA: TGTGCCAGCAGTGCCCTATACAGGGAGAACACTGAAGCTTTCTTT. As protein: CASSALYRENTEAFF.